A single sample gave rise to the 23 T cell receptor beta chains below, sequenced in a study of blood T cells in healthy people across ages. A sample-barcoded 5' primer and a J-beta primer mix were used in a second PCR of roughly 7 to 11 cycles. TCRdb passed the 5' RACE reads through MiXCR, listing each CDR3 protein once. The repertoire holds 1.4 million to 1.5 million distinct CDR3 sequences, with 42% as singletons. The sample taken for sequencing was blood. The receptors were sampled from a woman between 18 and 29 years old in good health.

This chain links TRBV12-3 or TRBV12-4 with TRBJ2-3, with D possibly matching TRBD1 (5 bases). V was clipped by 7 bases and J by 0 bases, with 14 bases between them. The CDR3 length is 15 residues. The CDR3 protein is CASTTPTESTDTQYF. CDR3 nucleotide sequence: TGTGCCAGCACCACTCCGACAGAGAGCACAGATACGCAGTATTTT.

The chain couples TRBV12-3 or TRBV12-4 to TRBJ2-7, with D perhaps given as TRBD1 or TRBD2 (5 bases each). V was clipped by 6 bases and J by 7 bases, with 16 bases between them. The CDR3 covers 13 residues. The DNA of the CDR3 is TGTGCCAGCAGAGGGGTGGGGGTTTGGGAGCAGTACTTC. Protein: CASRGVGVWEQYF.

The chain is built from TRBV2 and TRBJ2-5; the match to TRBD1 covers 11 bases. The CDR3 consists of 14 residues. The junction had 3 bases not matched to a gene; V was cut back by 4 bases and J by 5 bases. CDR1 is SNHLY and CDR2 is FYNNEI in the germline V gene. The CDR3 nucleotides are TGTGCCAGCAGTGGGGACAGGGGGGTCGAGACCCAGTACTTC. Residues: CASSGDRGVETQYF. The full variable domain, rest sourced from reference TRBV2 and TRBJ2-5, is EPEVTQTPSHQVTQMGQEVILRCVPISNHLYFYWYRQILGQKVEFLVSFYNNEISEKSEIFDDQFSVERPDGSNFTLKIRSTKLEDSAMYFCASSGDRGVETQYFGPGTRLLVL.

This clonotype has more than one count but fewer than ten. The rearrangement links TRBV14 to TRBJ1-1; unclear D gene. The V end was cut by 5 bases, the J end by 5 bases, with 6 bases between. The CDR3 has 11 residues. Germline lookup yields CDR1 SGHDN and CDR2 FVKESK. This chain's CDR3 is CASSYQTEAFF. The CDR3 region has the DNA TGTGCCAGCAGCTACCAGACTGAAGCTTTCTTT. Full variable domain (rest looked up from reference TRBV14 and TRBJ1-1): EAGVTQFPSHSVIEKGQTVTLRCDPISGHDNLYWYRRVMGKEIKFLLHFVKESKQDESGMPNNRFLAERTGGTYSTLKVQPAELEDSGVYFCASSYQTEAFFGQGTRLTVV.

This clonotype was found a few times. The CDR3 here is CASSEWQGENQPQHF. The CDR3 region has the DNA TGCGCCAGCAGTGAGTGGCAGGGGGAGAATCAGCCCCAGCATTTT. The gene calls are TRBV10-2 and TRBJ1-5; TRBD1 agrees at 7 bases. V lost 1 base to trimming and J lost 4 bases; unmatched junction nucleotides: 4. Germline V gene lookup returns CDR1 WSHSY and CDR2 SAAADI. The length of the CDR3 is 15 residues.

The CDR3 loop reads CSVDKRLSTDEQFF. In DNA form, the CDR3 reads TGCAGCGTTGATAAACGACTAAGCACCGATGAGCAGTTCTTC. The chain recombines TRBV29-1 with TRBJ2-1; the D gene is possibly TRBD2 (5 bases). Germline V gene data show CDR1 as SQVTM and CDR2 as ANQGSEA. The length of the CDR3 is 14 residues. V dropped 3 bases and J dropped 8 bases, with 17 bases sitting between them.

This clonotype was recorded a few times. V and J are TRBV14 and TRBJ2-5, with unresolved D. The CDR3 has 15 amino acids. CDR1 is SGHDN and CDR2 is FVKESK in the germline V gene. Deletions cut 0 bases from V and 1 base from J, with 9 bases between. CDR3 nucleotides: TGTGCCAGCAGCCAAGATAGGTGGGCCCAAGAGACCCAGTACTTC. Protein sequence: CASSQDRWAQETQYF.

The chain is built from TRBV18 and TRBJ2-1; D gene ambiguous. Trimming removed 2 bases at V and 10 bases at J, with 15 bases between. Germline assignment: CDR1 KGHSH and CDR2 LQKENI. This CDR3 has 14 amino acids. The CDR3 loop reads CASSPISSFYEQFF. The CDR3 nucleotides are TGTGCCAGCTCACCAATTTCTTCCTTCTACGAGCAGTTCTTC.

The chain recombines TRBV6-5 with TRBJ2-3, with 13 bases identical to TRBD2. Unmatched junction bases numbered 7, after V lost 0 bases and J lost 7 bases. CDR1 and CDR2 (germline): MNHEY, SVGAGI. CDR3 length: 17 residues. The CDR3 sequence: CASSYSGLAGVANTQYF. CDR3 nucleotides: TGTGCCAGCAGTTACTCCGGACTAGCGGGAGTCGCGAATACGCAGTATTTT.

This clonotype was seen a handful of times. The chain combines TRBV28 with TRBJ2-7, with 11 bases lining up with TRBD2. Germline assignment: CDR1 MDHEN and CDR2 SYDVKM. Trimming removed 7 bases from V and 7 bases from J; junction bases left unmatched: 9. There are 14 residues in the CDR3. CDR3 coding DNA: TGTGCCAGCATCCTTAGCGGGGGGGCTGGAGAGCAGTACTTC. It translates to CASILSGGAGEQYF.

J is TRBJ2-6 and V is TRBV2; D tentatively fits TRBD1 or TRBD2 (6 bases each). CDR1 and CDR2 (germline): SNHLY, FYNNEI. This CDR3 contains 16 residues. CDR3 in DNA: TGTCCCGCACCGGGGGACACCCCCTCTGGGGCCAACGTCCTGACTTTC. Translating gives CPAPGDTPSGANVLTF. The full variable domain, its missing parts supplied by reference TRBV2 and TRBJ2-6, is EPEVTQTPSHQVTQMGQEVILRCVPISNHLYFYWYRQILGQKVEFLVSFYNNEISEKSEIFDDQFSVERPDGSNFTLKIRSTKLEDSAMYFCPAPGDTPSGANVLTFGAGSRLTVL.

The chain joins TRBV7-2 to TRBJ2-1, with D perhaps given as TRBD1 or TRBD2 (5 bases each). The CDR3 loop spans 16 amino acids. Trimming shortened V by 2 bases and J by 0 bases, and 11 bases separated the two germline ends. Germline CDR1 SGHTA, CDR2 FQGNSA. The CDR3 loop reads CASSLSGAVSYNEQFF. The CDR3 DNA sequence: TGTGCCAGCAGCTTATCCGGGGCAGTCTCCTACAATGAGCAGTTCTTC.

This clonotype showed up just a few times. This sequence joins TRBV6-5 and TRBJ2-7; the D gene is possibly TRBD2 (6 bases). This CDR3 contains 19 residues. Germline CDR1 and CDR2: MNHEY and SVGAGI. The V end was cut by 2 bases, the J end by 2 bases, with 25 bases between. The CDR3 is CASSYPRSGGLRPTYEQYF. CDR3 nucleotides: TGTGCCAGCAGTTACCCACGGTCTGGGGGACTCCGCCCCACCTACGAGCAGTACTTC.

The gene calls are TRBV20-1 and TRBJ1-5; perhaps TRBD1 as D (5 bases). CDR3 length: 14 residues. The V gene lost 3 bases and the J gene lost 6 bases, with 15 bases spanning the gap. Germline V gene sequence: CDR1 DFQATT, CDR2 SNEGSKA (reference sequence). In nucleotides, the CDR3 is TGCAGTGCTAGTGGCGGGACGGGAATTCAGCCCCAGCATTTT. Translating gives CSASGGTGIQPQHF.

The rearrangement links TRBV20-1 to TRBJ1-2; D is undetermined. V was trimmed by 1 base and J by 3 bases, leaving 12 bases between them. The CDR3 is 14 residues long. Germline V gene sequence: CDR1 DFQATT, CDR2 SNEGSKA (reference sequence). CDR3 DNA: TGCAGTGCTAGAGCCAGGACCGAGGACTATGGCTACACCTTC. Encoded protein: CSARARTEDYGYTF.

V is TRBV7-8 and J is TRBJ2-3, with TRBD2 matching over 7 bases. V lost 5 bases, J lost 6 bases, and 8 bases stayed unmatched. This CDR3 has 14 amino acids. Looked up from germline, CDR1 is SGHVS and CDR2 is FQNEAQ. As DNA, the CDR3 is TGTGCCAGCAGCGCAACTAGCGTGGCGGATACGCAGTATTTT. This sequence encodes CASSATSVADTQYF.

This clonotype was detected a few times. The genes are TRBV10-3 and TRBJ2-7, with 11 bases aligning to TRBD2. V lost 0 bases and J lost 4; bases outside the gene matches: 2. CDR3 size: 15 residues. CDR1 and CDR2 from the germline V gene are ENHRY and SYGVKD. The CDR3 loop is CAISESSSGGYEQYF. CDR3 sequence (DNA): TGTGCCATCAGTGAGTCTTCTAGCGGGGGGTACGAGCAGTACTTC.

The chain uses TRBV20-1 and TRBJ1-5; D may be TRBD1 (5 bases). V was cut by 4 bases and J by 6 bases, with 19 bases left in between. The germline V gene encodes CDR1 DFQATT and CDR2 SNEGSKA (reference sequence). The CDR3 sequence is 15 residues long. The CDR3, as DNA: TGCAGTGCTACCAGGGCCCCGGATAGGGGTCAGCCCCAGCATTTT. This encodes CSATRAPDRGQPQHF.

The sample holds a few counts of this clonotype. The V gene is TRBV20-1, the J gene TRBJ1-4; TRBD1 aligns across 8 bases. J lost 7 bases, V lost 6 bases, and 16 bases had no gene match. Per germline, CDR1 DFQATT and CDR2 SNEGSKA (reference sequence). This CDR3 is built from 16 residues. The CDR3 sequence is CSAPSPSTGDREKLFF. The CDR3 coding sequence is TGCAGTGCCCCCTCCCCATCGACAGGGGACCGTGAAAAACTGTTTTTT.

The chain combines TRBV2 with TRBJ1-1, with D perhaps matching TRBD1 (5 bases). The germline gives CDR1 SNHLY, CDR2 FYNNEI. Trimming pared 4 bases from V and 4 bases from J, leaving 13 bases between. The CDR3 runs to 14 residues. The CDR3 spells CASSGSTGGTEAFF. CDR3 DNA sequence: TGTGCCAGCAGTGGAAGCACTGGGGGCACTGAAGCTTTCTTT.

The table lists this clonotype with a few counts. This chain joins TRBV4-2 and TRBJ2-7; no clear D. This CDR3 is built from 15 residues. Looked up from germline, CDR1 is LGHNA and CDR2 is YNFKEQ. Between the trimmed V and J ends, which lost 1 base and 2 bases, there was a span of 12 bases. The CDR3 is CASSQALDLTYEQYF. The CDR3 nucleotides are TGTGCCAGCAGCCAAGCGCTGGATTTGACCTACGAGCAGTACTTC.

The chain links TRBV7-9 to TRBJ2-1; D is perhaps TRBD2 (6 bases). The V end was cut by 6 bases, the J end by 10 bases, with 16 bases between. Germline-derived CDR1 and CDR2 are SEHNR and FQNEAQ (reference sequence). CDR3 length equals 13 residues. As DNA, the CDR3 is TGTGCCAGCAGTCGTTACCCGGGAGAAGAGCAGTTCTTC. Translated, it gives CASSRYPGEEQFF.

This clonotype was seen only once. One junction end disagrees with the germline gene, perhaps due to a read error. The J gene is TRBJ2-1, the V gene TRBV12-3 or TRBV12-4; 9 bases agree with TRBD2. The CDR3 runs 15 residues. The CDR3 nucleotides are TGTGGCAGCAGTTTGAGACTAGCGGTGTACAATGAGCAGTTCTTC. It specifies CGSSLRLAVYNEQFF.